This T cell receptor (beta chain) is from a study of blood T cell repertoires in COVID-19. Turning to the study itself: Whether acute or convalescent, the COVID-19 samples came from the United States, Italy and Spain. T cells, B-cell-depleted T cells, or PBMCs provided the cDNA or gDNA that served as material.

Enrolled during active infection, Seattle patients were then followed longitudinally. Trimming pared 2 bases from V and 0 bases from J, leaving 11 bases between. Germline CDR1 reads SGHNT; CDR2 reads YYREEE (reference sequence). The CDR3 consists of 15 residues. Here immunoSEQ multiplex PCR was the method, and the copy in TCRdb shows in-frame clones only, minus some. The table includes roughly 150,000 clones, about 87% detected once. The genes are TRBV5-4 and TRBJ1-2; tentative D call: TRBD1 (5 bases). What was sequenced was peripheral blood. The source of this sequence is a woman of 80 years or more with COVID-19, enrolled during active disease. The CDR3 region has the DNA TGTGCCAGCAGCTTTCAACCGACAGCTAACTATGGCTACACCTTC. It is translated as CASSFQPTANYGYTF.